Included here is one T cell receptor beta chain sequence, with context. Its target is unknown. V lost 3 bases to trimming and J lost 0 bases, with 11 bases between them. Looked up from germline, CDR1 is SQVTM and CDR2 is ANQGSEA. The CDR3 sequence is 14 residues long. Unique molecular identifiers featured in each of the TCR beta cDNA libraries. TCRdb itself ran the PCR reads through MiXCR, one entry per CDR3 protein. The top ten clones hold about 5.6% of a sample with more than 450,000 distinct CDR3 sequences, around 34% of them seen once. The sample originates from a study of post-analysis software for immune sequencing data. The study, taken as a whole, reports: Patients showed TRBV5-6, TRBV5-1 and TRBV20-1 among 4 or 5 TRBV segments more frequent than in controls. Normalized Chao1 diversity was significantly lower in multiple sclerosis patients than in controls.

The TCR was taken from a girl aged 2-17 years with multiple sclerosis. The sequenced material came from blood. V usage is TRBV29-1 and J usage is TRBJ1-2; no firm D call. CDR3 region: CSVDVGFSNYGYTF. CDR3 coding DNA: TGCAGCGTTGATGTAGGATTCTCTAACTATGGCTACACCTTC. Variable domain in full (rest from reference TRBV29-1 and TRBJ1-2): SAVISQKPSRDICQRGTSLTIQCQVDSQVTMMFWYRQQPGQSLTLIATANQGSEATYESGFVIDKFPISRPNLTFSTLTVSNMSPEDSSIYLCSVDVGFSNYGYTFGSGTRLTVV.